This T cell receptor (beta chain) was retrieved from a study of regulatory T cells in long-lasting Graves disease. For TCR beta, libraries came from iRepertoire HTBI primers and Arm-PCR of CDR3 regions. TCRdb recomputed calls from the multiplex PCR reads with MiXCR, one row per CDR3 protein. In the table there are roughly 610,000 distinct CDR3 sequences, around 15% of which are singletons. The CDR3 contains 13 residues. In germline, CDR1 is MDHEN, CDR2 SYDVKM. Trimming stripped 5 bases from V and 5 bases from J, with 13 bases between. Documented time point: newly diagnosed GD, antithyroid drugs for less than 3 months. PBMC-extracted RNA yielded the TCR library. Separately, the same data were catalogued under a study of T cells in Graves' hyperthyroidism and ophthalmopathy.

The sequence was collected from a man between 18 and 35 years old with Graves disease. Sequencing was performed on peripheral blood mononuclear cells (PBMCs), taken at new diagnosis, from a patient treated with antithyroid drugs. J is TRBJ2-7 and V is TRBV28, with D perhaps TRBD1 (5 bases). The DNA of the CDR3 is TGTGCCAGCAGTAACTCAGGGCGCCACGAGCAGTACTTC. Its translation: CASSNSGRHEQYF.